Below are 21 T cell receptor beta chains sequenced from a single sample in a study of cytomegalovirus exposure and HLA in healthy donors. Use of 60 Vbeta and 13 Jbeta primers characterized the PCR. TCRdb's copy holds only in-frame clones and misses some; the assay was immunoSEQ multiplex PCR. The sample lists around 130,000 clones, 75% to 80% seen once, with 0.75% to 0.95% in the top ten. Sequencing was performed on PBMCs. All receptors come from an older woman in good health and CMV-seronegative.

The chain is built from TRBV27 and TRBJ1-2; D perhaps matches TRBD1 (6 bases). Trimming left V 1 base short and J 6 bases short, with 18 bases between. CDR1 and CDR2 from the germline V gene are MNHEY and SMNVEV (reference sequence). The CDR3 extends over 16 amino acids. CDR3 bases: TGTGCCAGCAGTTTATTGACAGGCAGAGGGACCAATGGCTACACCTTC. Amino acids: CASSLLTGRGTNGYTF.

CDR3 sequence (DNA): TGTGCCAGCAGTGAAGGCCGGTTAGCGGGGGGGCAAGAGACCCAGTACTTC. Amino acids: CASSEGRLAGGQETQYF. V is TRBV25-1 and J is TRBJ2-5; 11 bases are shared with TRBD2. V gave up 2 bases and J gave up 2 bases; unmatched junction bases: 7. Germline values: CDR1 MGHDK, CDR2 SYGVNS. The CDR3 length is 17 residues.

The V gene is TRBV27, the J gene TRBJ2-3, with 8 nucleotides matching TRBD1. This CDR3 has 14 residues. Trimming at V came to 4 bases and at J to 1 base, leaving 1 base not matched to a gene. The germline CDR1 and CDR2 sequences are MNHEY and SMNVEV (reference sequence). This CDR3 is CASSSGQGTDTQYF. For the CDR3, the DNA is TGTGCCAGCAGTTCGGGACAGGGCACAGATACGCAGTATTTT.

The rearrangement joins TRBV2 to TRBJ2-3, with TRBD1 identical over 7 bases. The J segment lost 10 bases and the V segment lost 8 bases, leaving 9 bases of the junction unmatched. The CDR3 is made up of 12 amino acids. Germline loops: CDR1 SNHLY, CDR2 FYNNEI. The CDR3 region is CASWDSPNPQYF. The CDR3 DNA reads TGTGCCAGCTGGGACAGCCCGAATCCGCAGTATTTT.

The chain recombines TRBV2 with TRBJ2-1; TRBD2 matches 16 bases. V lost 2 bases to trimming and J lost 12 bases; unmatched junction nucleotides: 13. The CDR3 is made up of 18 amino acids. Per germline, CDR1 SNHLY and CDR2 FYNNEI. The CDR3 protein is CASSERSPGGTSGGGQFF. CDR3 coding DNA: TGTGCCAGCAGTGAACGGTCGCCCGGGGGGACTAGCGGGGGGGGGCAGTTCTTC.

The chain recombines TRBV19 with TRBJ1-2; no clear D. CDR3 length: 14 amino acids. The V gene's germline CDR1 is LNHDA and CDR2 SQIVND (reference sequence). Trimming removed 6 bases from V and 4 bases from J, with 15 bases in between. CDR3 in DNA: TGTGCCAGTAGCGAGGTCCGGGGTGGCTATGGCTACACCTTC. The encoded protein is CASSEVRGGYGYTF.

This sequence joins TRBV30 and TRBJ2-1, with D unresolved. Trimming took 3 bases from V and 0 from J, leaving 9 bases between them. Germline values: CDR1 GTSNPN, CDR2 SVGIG (reference sequence). The CDR3 runs to 14 residues. The CDR3 sequence is CAWSRVSSYNEQFF. In nucleotides, the CDR3 is TGTGCCTGGAGCCGGGTGAGCTCCTACAATGAGCAGTTCTTC.

This chain connects TRBV6-1 to TRBJ1-3; maybe TRBD1 (5 bases). CDR1 MNHNS and CDR2 SASEGT come from the germline V gene. The ends were cut back, 2 bases at V and 4 bases at J, with 15 bases in the middle. This CDR3 is 16 amino acids long. CDR3 region: CASSETGGGVGNTIYF. Here the CDR3 DNA reads TGTGCCAGCAGTGAAACGGGGGGTGGCGTGGGAAACACCATATATTTT.

The table lists this clone with a few counts. V is TRBV6-6 and J is TRBJ1-4; maybe TRBD1 (5 bases). The CDR3 covers 14 residues. Germline loops: CDR1 MNHNY, CDR2 SVGAGI (reference sequence). V was cut by 8 bases and J by 4 bases, with 14 bases left in between. The CDR3 protein is CASGGDGINEKLFF. CDR3 sequence (DNA): TGTGCCAGCGGGGGGGACGGCATTAATGAAAAACTGTTTTTT.

This clone has just a few counts. The chain is built from TRBV7-9 and TRBJ2-1; D is unresolved. From germline, CDR1 is SEHNR and CDR2 FQNEAQ (reference sequence). The CDR3 has 16 amino acids. The V gene lost 1 base and the J gene lost 2 bases, with 12 bases spanning the gap. The CDR3 is CASSLVANGAYNEQFF. The CDR3 coding sequence is TGTGCCAGCAGCTTAGTGGCAAACGGAGCCTACAATGAGCAGTTCTTC.

This chain links TRBV7-3 with TRBJ2-3; 7 nucleotides line up with TRBD2. The ends lost 5 bases at V and 0 bases at J; junction bases unmatched: 8. Germline loops: CDR1 SGHTA, CDR2 FQGTGA. CDR3 length: 16 residues. CDR3 in amino acids: CASSLSLAASTDTQYF. The CDR3 DNA is TGTGCCAGCAGCCTTAGTCTAGCGGCTAGCACAGATACGCAGTATTTT.

This clone was picked up a small number of times. CDR3 sequence: CAWSRSRRDKETQYF. DNA of the CDR3: TGTGCCTGGAGTCGATCCAGGCGGGATAAAGAGACCCAGTACTTC. The chain links TRBV30 to TRBJ2-5; D perhaps matches TRBD2 (6 bases). V lost 2 bases to trimming and J lost 3 bases, with 16 bases between them. The CDR3 loop spans 15 amino acids. Germline assignment: CDR1 GTSNPN and CDR2 SVGIG (reference sequence).

V gene TRBV19 combines with J gene TRBJ1-2; D might be TRBD1 (6 bases). Trimming removed 5 bases at V and 1 base at J, with 14 bases between. The CDR3 covers 15 residues. The germline V gene encodes CDR1 LNHDA and CDR2 SQIVND (reference sequence). The CDR3: CASSQTPGDNYGYTF. The CDR3 coding sequence is TGTGCCAGTAGTCAGACCCCAGGGGATAACTATGGCTACACCTTC.

The V gene is TRBV5-8, the J gene TRBJ2-1; the D gene is possibly TRBD2 (5 bases). Germline V gives CDR1 SGHTS, CDR2 YDEGEE. V was shortened by 1 base and J by 8 bases, with 10 bases between the two germline ends. The CDR3 runs 13 residues. CDR3 nucleotide sequence: TGTGCCAGCAGCTTGCTGGGCGGGCATGAGCAGTTCTTC. Encoded protein: CASSLLGGHEQFF.

The V gene is TRBV5-4, the J gene TRBJ1-6; D may be TRBD1 (5 bases). Deletions cut 2 bases from V and 0 bases from J, with 6 bases between. The V gene's germline CDR1 is SGHNT and CDR2 YYREEE (reference sequence). The CDR3 spans 15 residues. The DNA for the CDR3 is TGTGCCAGCAGCTTAGGGGACTCCTATAATTCACCCCTCCACTTT. Its protein product is CASSLGDSYNSPLHF.

This clone was observed once. In DNA form, the CDR3 reads TGTGCCAGCAGCTTGGACAGGGACTATGGCTACACCTTC. Translating gives CASSLDRDYGYTF. The rearrangement links TRBV5-4 to TRBJ1-2; D may be TRBD1 (6 bases). The CDR3 spans 13 residues. V lost 0 bases and J 3 bases, leaving 6 bases between the germline ends. The germline gives CDR1 SGHNT, CDR2 YYREEE (reference sequence). The variable domain in full, with the rest retrieved from reference TRBV5-4 and TRBJ1-2, is ETGVTQSPTHLIKTRGQQVTLRCSSQSGHNTVSWYQQALGQGPQFIFQYYREEENGRGNFPPRFSGLQFPNYSSELNVNALELDDSALYLCASSLDRDYGYTFGSGTRLTVV.

The chain joins TRBV7-9 to TRBJ2-1; 9 bases agree with TRBD1. CDR3 size: 18 residues. J was trimmed by 7 bases and V by 3 bases; bases with no gene match: 16. Germline V gene sequence: CDR1 SEHNR, CDR2 FQNEAQ (reference sequence). The CDR3 reads CASSLISQSGQGLNEQFF. As DNA, the CDR3 is TGTGCCAGCAGCTTGATCTCACAGTCCGGACAGGGGTTAAATGAGCAGTTCTTC.

This rearrangement joins TRBV5-8 to TRBJ2-6, with 12 bases lining up with TRBD1. The CDR3 covers 17 residues. Germline CDR1 SGHTS, CDR2 YDEGEE. The J segment lost 4 bases and the V segment lost 2 bases, leaving 4 bases of the junction unmatched. CDR3 nucleotides: TGTGCCAGCAGCTTCGGGACAGGGGGCACGGGGGCCAACGTCCTGACTTTC. Translation: CASSFGTGGTGANVLTF.

This rearrangement joins TRBV10-1 to TRBJ2-3; 9 bases align to TRBD2. Germline V CDR1 and CDR2: WNHNN, SYGVQD (reference sequence). V shed 2 bases, J shed 4 bases, and the junction held 7 bases outside the gene matches. The CDR3 has 16 residues. This chain's CDR3 is CASSEVGGRAPDTQYF. For the CDR3, the DNA is TGCGCCAGCAGTGAGGTTGGCGGGAGGGCCCCAGATACGCAGTATTTT.

This chain links TRBV20-1 with TRBJ1-2, with D perhaps matching TRBD1 (5 bases). CDR3 size: 11 residues. Germline V gene lookup returns CDR1 DFQATT and CDR2 SNEGSKA (reference sequence). The ends were cut back, 6 bases at V and 3 bases at J, with 8 bases in the middle. As DNA, the CDR3 is TGCAGTGCCCCGACAGACTATGGCTACACCTTC. Its protein is CSAPTDYGYTF.

The V and J genes are TRBV5-1 and TRBJ2-3; weak D call: TRBD2 (6 bases). CDR1 and CDR2 from the germline V gene are SGHRS and YFSETQ. V lost 4 bases, J lost 6 bases, and 15 bases lay in between. This CDR3 has 14 residues. CDR3 region: CASSGGVLGDTQYF. The CDR3 coding sequence is TGCGCCAGCAGCGGCGGGGTCCTGGGGGATACGCAGTATTTT.